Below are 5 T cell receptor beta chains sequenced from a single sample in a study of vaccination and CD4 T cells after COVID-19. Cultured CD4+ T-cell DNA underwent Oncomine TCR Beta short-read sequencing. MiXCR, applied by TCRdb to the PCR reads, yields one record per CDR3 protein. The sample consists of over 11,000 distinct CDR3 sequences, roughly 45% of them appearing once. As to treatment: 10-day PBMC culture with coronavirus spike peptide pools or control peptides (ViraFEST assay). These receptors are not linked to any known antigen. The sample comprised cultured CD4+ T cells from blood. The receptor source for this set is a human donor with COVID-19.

CDR3 sequence (DNA): TGTGCCAGCAGTTTGGGACAGTACAATCAGCCCCAGCATTTT. It translates to CASSLGQYNQPQHF. The chain joins TRBV12-3 or TRBV12-4 to TRBJ1-5, with 7 bases matching TRBD1. This CDR3 contains 14 residues. Trimming took 3 bases from V and 3 from J; bases not matched to a gene: 2.

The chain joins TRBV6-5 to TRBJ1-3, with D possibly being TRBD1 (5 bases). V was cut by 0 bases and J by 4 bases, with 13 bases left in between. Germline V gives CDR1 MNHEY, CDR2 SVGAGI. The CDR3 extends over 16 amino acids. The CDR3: CASSYSNGRGGNTIYF. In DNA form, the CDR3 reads TGTGCCAGCAGTTACTCGAATGGGAGGGGCGGAAACACCATATATTTT.

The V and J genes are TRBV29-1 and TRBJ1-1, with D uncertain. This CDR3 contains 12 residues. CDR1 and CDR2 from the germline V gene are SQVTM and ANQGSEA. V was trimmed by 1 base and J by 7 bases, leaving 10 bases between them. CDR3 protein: CSVEVLWFEAFF. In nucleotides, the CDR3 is TGCAGCGTTGAAGTACTGTGGTTTGAAGCTTTCTTT.

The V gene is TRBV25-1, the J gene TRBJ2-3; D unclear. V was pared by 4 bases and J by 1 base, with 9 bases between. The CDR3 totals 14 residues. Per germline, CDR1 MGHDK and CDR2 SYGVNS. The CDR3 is CASSGVGGTDTQYF. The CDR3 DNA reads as TGTGCCAGCAGTGGTGTTGGGGGCACAGATACGCAGTATTTT.

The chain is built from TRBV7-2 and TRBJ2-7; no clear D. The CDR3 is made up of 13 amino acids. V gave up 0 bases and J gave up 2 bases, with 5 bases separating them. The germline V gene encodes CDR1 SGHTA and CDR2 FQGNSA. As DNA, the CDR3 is TGTGCCAGCAGCTTAGCGTTTCCCTACGAGCAGTACTTC. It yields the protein CASSLAFPYEQYF.